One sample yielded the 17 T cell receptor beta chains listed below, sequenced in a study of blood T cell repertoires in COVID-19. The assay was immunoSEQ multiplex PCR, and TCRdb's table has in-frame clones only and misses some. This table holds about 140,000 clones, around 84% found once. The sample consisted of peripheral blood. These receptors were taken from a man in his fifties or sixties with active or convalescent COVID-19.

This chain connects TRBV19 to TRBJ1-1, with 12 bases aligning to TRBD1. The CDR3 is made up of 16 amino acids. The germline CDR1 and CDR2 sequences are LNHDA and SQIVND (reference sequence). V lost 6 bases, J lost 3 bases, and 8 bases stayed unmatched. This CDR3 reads CASSQGTGGLYTEAFF. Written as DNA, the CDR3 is TGTGCCAGTAGCCAGGGGACAGGGGGCTTGTACACTGAAGCTTTCTTT.

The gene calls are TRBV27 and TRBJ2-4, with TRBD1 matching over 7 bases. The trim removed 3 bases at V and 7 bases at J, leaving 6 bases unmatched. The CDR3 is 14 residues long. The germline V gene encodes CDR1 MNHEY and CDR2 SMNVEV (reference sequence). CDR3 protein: CASSFLTGDNIQYF. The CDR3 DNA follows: TGTGCCAGCAGTTTCCTTACAGGGGACAACATTCAGTACTTC.

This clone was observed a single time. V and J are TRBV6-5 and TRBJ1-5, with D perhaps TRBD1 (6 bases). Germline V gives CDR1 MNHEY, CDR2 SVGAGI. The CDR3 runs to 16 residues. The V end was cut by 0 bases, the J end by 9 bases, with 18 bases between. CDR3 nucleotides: TGTGCCAGCAGTTACTCGAGTGGACAGCCGGGGTGGCCCCAGCATTTT. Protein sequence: CASSYSSGQPGWPQHF.

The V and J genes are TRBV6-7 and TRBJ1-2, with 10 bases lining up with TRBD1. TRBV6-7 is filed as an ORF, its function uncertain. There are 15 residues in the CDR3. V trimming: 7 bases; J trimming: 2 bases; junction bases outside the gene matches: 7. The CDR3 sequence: CASMDRGWINYGYTF. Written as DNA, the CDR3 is TGTGCCAGCATGGACAGGGGGTGGATAAACTATGGCTACACCTTC.

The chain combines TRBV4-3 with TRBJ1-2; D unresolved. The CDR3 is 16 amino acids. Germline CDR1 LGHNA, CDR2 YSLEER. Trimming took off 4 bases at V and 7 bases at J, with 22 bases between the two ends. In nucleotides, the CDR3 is TGCGCCAGCAGCCCCCAGGACGCAGGCGGGATTGGTGGCTACACCTTC. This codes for CASSPQDAGGIGGYTF.

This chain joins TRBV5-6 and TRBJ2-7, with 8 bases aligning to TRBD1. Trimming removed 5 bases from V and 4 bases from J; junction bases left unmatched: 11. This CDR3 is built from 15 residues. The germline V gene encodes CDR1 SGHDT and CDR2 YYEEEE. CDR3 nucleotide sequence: TGTGCCAGCAGAGAGAATCCGGGACAGGAGTACGAGCAGTACGTC. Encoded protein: CASRENPGQEYEQYV.

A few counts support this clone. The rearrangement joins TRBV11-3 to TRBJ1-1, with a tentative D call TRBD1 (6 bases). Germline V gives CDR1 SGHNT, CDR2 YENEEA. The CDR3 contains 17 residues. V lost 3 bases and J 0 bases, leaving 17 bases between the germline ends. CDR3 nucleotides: TGTGCCAGCAGCTTTCTGACAGGAGATTTTATGAACACTGAAGCTTTCTTT. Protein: CASSFLTGDFMNTEAFF. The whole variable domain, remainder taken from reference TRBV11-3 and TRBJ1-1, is EAGVVQSPRYKIIEKKQPVAFWCNPISGHNTLYWYLQNLGQGPELLIRYENEEAVDDSQLPKDRFSAERLKGVDSTLKIQPAELGDSAVYLCASSFLTGDFMNTEAFFGQGTRLTVV.

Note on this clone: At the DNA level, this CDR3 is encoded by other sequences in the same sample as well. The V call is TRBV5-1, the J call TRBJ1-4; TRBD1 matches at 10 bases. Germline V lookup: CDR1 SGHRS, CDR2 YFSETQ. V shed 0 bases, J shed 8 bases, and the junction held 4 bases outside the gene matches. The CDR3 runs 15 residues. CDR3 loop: CASSLAGTGAEKLFF. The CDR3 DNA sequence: TGCGCCAGCAGCTTGGCTGGGACAGGGGCCGAAAAACTGTTTTTT.

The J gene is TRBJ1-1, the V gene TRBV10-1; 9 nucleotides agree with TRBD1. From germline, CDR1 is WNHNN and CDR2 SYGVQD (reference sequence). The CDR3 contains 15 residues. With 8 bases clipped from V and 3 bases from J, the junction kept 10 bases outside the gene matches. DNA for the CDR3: TGCGCCAGCGCACCGGGACAGGGTTTCGACACTGAAGCTTTCTTT. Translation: CASAPGQGFDTEAFF.

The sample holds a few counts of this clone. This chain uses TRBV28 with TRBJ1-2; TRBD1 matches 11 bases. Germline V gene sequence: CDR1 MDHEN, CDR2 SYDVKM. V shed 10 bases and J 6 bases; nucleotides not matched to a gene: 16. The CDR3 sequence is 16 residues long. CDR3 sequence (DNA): TGTGCCACGCCCCGGGACAGGGGGAATTCAGGGAATGGCTACACCTTC. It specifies CATPRDRGNSGNGYTF.

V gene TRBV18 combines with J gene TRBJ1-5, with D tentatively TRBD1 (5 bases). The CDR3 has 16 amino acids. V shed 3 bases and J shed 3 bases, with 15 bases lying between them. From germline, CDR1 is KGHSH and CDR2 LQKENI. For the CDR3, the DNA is TGTGCCAGCTCACCCGGGGGGGAGGGGACCAATCAGCCCCAGCATTTT. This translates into CASSPGGEGTNQPQHF.

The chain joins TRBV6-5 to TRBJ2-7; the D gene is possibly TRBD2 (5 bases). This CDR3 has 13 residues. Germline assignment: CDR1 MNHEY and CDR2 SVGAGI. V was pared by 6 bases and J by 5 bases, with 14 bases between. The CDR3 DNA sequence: TGTGCCAGCAGACCTCACGGGGTCAACGAGCAGTACTTC. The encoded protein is CASRPHGVNEQYF.

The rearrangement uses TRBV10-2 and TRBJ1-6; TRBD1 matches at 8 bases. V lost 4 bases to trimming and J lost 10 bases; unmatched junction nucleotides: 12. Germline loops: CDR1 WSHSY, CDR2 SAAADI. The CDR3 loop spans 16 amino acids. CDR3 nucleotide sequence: TGCGCCAGCAGTGCCGGGACAGGTAAACGGGGCTCACCCCTCCACTTT. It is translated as CASSAGTGKRGSPLHF.

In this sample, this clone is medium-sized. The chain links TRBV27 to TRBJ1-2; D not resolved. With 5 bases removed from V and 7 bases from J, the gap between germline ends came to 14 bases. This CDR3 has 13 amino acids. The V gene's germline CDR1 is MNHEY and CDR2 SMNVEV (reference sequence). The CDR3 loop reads CASSPTLASGYTF. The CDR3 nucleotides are TGTGCCAGCAGTCCGACCCTAGCTAGTGGCTACACCTTC.

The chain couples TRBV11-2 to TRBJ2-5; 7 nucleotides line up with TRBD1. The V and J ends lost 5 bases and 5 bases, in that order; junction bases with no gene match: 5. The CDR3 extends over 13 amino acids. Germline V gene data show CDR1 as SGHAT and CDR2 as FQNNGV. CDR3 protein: CASSQGGLETQYF. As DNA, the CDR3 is TGTGCCAGCAGCCAAGGGGGCCTGGAGACCCAGTACTTC. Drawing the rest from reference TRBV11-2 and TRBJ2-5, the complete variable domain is EAGVAQSPRYKIIEKRQSVAFWCNPISGHATLYWYQQILGQGPKLLIQFQNNGVVDDSQLPKDRFSAERLKGVDSTLKIQPAKLEDSAVYLCASSQGGLETQYFGPGTRLLVL.

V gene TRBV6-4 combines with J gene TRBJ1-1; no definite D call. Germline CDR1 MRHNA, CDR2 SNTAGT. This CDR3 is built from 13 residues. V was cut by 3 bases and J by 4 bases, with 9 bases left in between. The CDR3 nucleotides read TGTGCCAGCAGTGAATACCGGGGCACTGAAGCTTTCTTT. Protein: CASSEYRGTEAFF.

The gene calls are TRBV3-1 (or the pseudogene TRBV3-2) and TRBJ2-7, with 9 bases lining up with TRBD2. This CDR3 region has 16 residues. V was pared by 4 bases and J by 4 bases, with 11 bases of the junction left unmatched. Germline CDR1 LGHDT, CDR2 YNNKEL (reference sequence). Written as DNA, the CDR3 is TGTGCCAGCAGCCGGGGGACTAGCTTTCTAGTGTACGAGCAGTACTTC. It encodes CASSRGTSFLVYEQYF.